This T cell receptor (beta chain) is drawn from a study of blood T cell repertoires in COVID-19 (dated by TCRdb to the early 2020s). Notes on the research overall: The collaborator samples originated in the United States, Italy and Spain and spanned the acute and convalescent phases of COVID-19. The sample metadata nearly always contained a de-identified subject ID, COVID-19 status, age in years and sex. The material from the prospective study consisted of cDNA or gDNA derived from T cells, B-cell-depleted T cells, or PBMCs. Subjects who had been exposed to COVID-19, were actively infected with it, or had recovered from it provided the deeply sampled blood TCRbeta repertoires that made up the dataset. Samples came from the ongoing ImmuneRACE study (first 160 participants) plus 1,254 subjects from 6 global collaborators. The repertoires were made available in a free public database intended to serve as a resource for research on the immune response to SARS-CoV-2. Where HLA class I and class II types were available, the types were taken from metadata supplied by the sample provider, not from assay-based typing. General findings and caveats noted by the study authors: The quantity of clinical and demographic metadata differed by source and by participant and was supplied without curation.

TCRbeta CDR3 regions were amplified from genomic DNA by means of the immunoSEQ Assay, a bias-controlled multiplex PCR. As for how the authors treated the data: Nucleated cell counts per sample were estimated from amplification of reference gene primers within the assay. Sequence reads were collapsed and filtered to measure the absolute abundance of every unique TCRbeta CDR3 rearrangement. For each sample, productive Simpson clonality was calculated as the square root of Simpson's diversity index over productive rearrangements. TCRdb took over this immuneACCESS table, retaining in-frame rearrangements with V and J assigned. Such tables are incomplete; in checked studies, under half of the missing clones stem from an unresolved V gene, and the remainder is unexplained. The DNA was the basis for D and trimming; V, J and clone size are from that table. Here the sample has 250,000 to 350,000 clones; approximately 88% occur a single time. In total, the top ten clones hold 1.4% to 1.5% of the sample.

This clone has a single count. The antigen it recognizes is unknown. No much larger clone exists at a distance of one base, and base qualities are not known. At one collaborating source in Seattle, patients were enrolled during active infection and were followed longitudinally through the course of disease. Whole blood was collected in K2EDTA tubes by collaborating institutions according to the institutions' own protocols. For TCRbeta analysis, collaborators shipped samples as frozen whole blood, isolated PBMCs, or DNA extracted from either of those sample types. For CDR1 and CDR2, the germline V gene (reference sequence) lists SEHNR and FQNEAQ. V is pared back by 8 bases and J by 7 bases, with 17 bases lying between the germline termini. The CDR3 holds 14 amino acids from the cysteine to the phenylalanine. The DNA shown is the 42-base CDR3, in frame from base 1.

The sequence is built from TRBV7-9 and TRBJ1-4; TRBD1 is possibly the D segment (6 matching bases). This clonotype was sampled from a human donor with COVID-19, enrolled during active disease. The donor label of this sample is uncertain. The sequenced material came from peripheral blood. The DNA sequence is TGTGCCAGCGGACCCACAGGGCGCGGTGAAAAACTGTTTTTT. Translated, it gives CASGPTGRGEKLFF.